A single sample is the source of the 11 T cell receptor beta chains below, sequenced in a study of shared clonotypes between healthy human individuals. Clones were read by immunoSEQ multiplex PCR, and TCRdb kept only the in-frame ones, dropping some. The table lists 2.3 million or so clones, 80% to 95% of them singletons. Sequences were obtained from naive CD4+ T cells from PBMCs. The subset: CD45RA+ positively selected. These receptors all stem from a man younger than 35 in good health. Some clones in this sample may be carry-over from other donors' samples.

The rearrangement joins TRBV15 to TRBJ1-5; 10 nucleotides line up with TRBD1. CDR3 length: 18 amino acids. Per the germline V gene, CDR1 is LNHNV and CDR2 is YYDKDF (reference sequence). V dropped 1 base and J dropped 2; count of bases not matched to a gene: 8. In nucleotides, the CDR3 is TGTGCCACCAGCAGAGCCCGACAGGGGGCTGGGCGCAATCAGCCCCAGCATTTT. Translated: CATSRARQGAGRNQPQHF.

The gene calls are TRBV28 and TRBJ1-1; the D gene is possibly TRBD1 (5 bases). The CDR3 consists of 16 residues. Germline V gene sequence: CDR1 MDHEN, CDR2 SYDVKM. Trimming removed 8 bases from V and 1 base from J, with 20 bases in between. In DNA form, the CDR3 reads TGTGCCAGCTCCCAACTCGACAGATATACGAACACTGAAGCTTTCTTT. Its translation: CASSQLDRYTNTEAFF.

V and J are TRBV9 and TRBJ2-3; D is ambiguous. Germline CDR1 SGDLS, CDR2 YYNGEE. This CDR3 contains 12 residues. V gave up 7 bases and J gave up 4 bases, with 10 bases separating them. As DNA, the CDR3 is TGTGCCAGCCGGGCTGACTCAGATACGCAGTATTTT. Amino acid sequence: CASRADSDTQYF.

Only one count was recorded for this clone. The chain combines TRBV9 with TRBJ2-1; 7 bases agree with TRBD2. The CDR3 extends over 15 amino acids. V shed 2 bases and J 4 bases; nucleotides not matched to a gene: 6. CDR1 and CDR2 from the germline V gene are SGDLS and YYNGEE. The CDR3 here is CASSVQASGYNEQFF. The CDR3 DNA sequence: TGTGCCAGCAGCGTCCAGGCTAGCGGTTACAATGAGCAGTTCTTC.

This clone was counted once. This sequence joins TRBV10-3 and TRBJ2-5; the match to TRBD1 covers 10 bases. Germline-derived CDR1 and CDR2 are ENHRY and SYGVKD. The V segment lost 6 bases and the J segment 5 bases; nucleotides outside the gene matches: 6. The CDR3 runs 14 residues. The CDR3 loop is CAIRPGQGRETQYF. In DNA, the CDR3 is TGTGCCATCAGGCCGGGACAGGGGCGGGAGACCCAGTACTTC.

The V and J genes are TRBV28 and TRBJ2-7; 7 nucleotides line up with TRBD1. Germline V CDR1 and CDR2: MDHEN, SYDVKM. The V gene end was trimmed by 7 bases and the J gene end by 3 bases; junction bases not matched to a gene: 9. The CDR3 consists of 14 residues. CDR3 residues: CASTPGGQVYEQYF. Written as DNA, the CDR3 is TGTGCCAGCACCCCAGGGGGTCAAGTCTACGAGCAGTACTTC.

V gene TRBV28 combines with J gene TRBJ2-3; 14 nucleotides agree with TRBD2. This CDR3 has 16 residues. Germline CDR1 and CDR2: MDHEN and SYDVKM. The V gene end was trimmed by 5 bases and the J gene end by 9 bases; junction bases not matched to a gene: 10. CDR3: CASSAPGLAGVGTQYF. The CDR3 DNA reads TGTGCCAGCAGTGCACCGGGACTAGCGGGAGTGGGCACGCAGTATTTT.

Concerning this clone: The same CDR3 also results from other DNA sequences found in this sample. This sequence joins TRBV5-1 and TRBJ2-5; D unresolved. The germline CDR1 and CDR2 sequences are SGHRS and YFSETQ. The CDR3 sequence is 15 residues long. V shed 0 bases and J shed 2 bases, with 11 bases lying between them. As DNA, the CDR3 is TGCGCCAGCAGCTTGGTTTCACCAGCACAAGAGACCCAGTACTTC. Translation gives CASSLVSPAQETQYF.

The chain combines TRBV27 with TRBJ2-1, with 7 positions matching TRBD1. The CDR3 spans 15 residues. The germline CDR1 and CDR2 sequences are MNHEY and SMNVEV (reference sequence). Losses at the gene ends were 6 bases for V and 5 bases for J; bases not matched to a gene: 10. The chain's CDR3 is CASRRRQGGHNEQFF. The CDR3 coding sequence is TGTGCCAGCAGACGTAGACAGGGTGGACACAATGAGCAGTTCTTC.

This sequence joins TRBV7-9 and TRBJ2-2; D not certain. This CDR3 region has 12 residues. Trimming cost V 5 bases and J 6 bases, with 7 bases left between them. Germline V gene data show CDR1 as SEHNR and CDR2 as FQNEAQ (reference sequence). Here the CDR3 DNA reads TGTGCCAGCAGCCCCCACCCCGGGGAGCTGTTTTTT. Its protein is CASSPHPGELFF.

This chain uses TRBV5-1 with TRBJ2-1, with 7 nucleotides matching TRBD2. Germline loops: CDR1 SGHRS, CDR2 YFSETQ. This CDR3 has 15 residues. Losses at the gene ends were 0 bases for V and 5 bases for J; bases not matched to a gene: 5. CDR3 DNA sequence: TGCGCCAGCAGCTTGGGCGGGAGCTGGAACAATGAGCAGTTCTTC. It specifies CASSLGGSWNNEQFF.